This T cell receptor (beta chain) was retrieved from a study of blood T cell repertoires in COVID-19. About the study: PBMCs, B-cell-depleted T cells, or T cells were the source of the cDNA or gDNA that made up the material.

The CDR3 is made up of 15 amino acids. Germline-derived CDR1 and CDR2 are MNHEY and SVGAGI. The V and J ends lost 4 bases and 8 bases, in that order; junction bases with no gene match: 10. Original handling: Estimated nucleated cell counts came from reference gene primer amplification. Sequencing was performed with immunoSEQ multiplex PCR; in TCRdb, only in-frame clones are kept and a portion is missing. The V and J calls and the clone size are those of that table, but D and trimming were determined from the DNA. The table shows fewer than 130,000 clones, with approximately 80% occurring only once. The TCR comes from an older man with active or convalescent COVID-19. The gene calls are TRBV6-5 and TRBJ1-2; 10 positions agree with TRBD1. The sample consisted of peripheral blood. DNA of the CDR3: TGTGCCAGCAGTTCTACACCGGGACAGGGGAAAGGCTACACCTTC. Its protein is CASSSTPGQGKGYTF.